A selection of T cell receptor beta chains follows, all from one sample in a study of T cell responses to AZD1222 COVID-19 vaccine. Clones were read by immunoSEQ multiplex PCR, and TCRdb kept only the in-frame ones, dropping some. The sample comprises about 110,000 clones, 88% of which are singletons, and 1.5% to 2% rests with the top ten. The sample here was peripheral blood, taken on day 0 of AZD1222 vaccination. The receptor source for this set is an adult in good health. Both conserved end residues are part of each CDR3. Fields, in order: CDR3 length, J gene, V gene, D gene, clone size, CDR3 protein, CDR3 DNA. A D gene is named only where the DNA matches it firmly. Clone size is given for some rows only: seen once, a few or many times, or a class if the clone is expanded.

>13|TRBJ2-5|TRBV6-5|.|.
CASSYNGKETQYF
TGTGCCAGCAGTTATAACGGGAAAGAGACCCAGTACTTC
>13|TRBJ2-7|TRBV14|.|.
CASRQTLSYEQYF
TGTGCCAGCAGACAGACCCTCTCCTACGAGCAGTACTTC
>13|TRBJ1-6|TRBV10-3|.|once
CAISDRGLSALHF
TGTGCCATCAGTGATCGCGGGCTCTCGGCCCTCCACTTT
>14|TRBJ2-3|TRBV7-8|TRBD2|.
CASGLALSTDTQYF
TGTGCCAGCGGACTAGCCCTAAGCACAGATACGCAGTATTTT
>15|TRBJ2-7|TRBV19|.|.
CASSTGPRRTYEQYF
TGTGCCAGTAGTACAGGCCCCCGCAGGACCTACGAGCAGTACTTC
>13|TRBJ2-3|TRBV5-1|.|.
CASSSYSGDTQYF
TGCGCCAGCAGCTCCTACAGTGGAGATACGCAGTATTTT
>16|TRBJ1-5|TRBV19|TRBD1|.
CASSTAVAGGTQPQHF
TGTGCCAGTAGCACAGCGGTGGCAGGGGGAACTCAGCCCCAGCATTTT
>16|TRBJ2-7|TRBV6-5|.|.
CASSYSRQGPPYEQYF
TGTGCCAGCAGTTACTCGAGGCAGGGCCCTCCCTACGAGCAGTACTTC
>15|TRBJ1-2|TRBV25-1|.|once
CASSRTEDLNYGYTF
TGTGCCAGCAGTCGGACAGAAGATCTAAACTATGGCTACACCTTC
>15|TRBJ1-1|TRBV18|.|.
CASSYTVVVSTEAFF
TGTGCCAGCTCGTATACAGTGGTGGTATCGACTGAAGCTTTCTTT
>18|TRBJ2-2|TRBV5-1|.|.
CASSLQLSGDPNTGELFF
TGCGCCAGCAGCTTGCAACTTTCGGGGGACCCGAACACCGGGGAGCTGTTTTTT
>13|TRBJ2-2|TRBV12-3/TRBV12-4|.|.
CASSFLRTGELFF
TGTGCCAGCAGTTTTTTGCGCACTGGGGAGCTGTTTTTT
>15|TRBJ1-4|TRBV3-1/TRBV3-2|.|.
CASSQGGRVFEKLFF
TGTGCCAGCAGCCAAGGGGGGCGGGTTTTTGAAAAACTGTTTTTT
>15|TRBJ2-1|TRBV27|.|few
CASSPNGGQLNEQFF
TGTGCCAGCAGTCCCAACGGGGGGCAACTCAATGAGCAGTTCTTC
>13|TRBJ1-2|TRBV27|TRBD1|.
CASSFGTDYGYTF
TGTGCCAGCAGTTTTGGGACAGACTATGGCTACACCTTC
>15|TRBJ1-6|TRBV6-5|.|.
CASSWIASYNSPLHF
TGTGCCAGCAGTTGGATAGCTAGCTATAATTCACCCCTCCACTTT
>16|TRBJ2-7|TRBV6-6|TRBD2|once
CASSYRARSGGYEQYF
TGTGCCAGCAGTTACCGGGCCAGGTCGGGGGGTTACGAGCAGTACTTC
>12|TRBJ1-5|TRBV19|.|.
CASRLGGQPQHF
TGTGCCAGTAGGCTAGGGGGGCAGCCCCAGCATTTT
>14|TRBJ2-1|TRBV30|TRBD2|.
CAWTRLAGVGEQFF
TGTGCCTGGACCCGACTAGCGGGAGTAGGTGAGCAGTTCTTC
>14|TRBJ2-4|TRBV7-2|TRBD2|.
CASSSGTSTDIQYF
TGTGCCAGCAGCTCGGGGACTAGCACGGACATTCAGTACTTC
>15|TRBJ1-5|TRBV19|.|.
CASSIWGDGYQPQHF
TGTGCCAGTAGTATATGGGGGGATGGGTATCAGCCCCAGCATTTT
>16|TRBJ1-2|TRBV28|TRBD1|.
CASSFGTGLGADGYTF
TGTGCCAGCAGTTTTGGGACAGGGCTGGGGGCGGATGGCTACACCTTC
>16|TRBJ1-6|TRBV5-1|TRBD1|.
CASSLSTGTANSPLHF
TGCGCCAGCAGCTTATCAACCGGGACAGCGAATTCACCCCTCCACTTT
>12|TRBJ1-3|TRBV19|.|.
CASRATGHTIYF
TGTGCCAGTAGAGCGACAGGACACACCATATATTTT
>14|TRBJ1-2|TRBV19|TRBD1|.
CASNGDRVSYGYTF
TGTGCCAGTAACGGGGACAGGGTGAGCTATGGCTACACCTTC
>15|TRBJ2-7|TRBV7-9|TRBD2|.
CASSLVVAGVYEQYF
TGTGCCAGCAGCTTAGTGGTAGCGGGAGTGTACGAGCAGTACTTC
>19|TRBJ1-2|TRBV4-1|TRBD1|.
CASSQAQGWAIQGNYGYTF
TGCGCCAGCAGCCAAGCACAGGGGTGGGCGATTCAGGGAAACTATGGCTACACCTTC
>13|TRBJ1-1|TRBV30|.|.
CAWRGLMNTEAFF
TGTGCCTGGAGAGGTCTGATGAACACTGAAGCTTTCTTT
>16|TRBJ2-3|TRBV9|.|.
CASSVDRVVSTDTQYF
TGTGCCAGCAGCGTAGACAGGGTGGTATCCACAGATACGCAGTATTTT
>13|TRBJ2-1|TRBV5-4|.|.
CASSLGPQEEQFF
TGTGCCAGCAGCTTGGGACCGCAAGAGGAGCAGTTCTTC
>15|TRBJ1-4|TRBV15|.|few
CATGNRARANEKLFF
TGTGCCACCGGAAACAGGGCGCGGGCTAATGAAAAACTGTTTTTT
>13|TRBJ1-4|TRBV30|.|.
CAWSRQTNEKLFF
TGTGCCTGGAGTAGGCAAACTAATGAAAAACTGTTTTTT
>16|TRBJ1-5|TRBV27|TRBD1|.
CASSPGTVHSNQPQHF
TGTGCCAGCAGCCCCGGGACAGTCCATAGCAATCAGCCCCAGCATTTT
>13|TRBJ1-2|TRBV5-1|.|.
CASSPPGLSGYTF
TGCGCCAGCAGCCCCCCGGGACTGTCTGGCTACACCTTC